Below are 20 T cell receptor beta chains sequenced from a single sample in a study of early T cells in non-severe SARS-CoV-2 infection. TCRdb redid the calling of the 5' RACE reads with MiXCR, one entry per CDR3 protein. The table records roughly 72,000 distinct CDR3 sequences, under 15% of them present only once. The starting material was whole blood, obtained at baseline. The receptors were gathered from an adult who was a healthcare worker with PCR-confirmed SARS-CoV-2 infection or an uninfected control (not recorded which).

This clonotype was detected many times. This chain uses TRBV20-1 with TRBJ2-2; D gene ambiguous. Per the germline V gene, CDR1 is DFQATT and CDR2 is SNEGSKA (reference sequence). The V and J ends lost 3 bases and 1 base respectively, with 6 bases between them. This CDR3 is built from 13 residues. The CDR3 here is CSARLVNTGELFF. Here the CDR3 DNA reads TGCAGTGCTAGGCTGGTGAACACCGGGGAGCTGTTTTTT.

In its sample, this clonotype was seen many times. The CDR3 DNA follows: TGTGCCAGCTCCGTGGACGGAGGCCCCTACGAGCAGTACTTC. Protein: CASSVDGGPYEQYF. The rearrangement joins TRBV18 to TRBJ2-7, with a weak D call TRBD2 (5 bases). Per the germline V gene, CDR1 is KGHSH and CDR2 is LQKENI. The CDR3 runs to 14 residues. Trimming pared 6 bases from V and 2 bases from J, leaving 14 bases between.

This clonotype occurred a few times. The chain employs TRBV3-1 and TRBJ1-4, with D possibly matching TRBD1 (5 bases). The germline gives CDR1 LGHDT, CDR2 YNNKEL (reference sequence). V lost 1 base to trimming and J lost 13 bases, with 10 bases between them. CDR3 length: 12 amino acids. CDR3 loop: CASSQGFGTLFF. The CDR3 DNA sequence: TGTGCCAGCAGCCAAGGGTTCGGGACACTGTTTTTT.

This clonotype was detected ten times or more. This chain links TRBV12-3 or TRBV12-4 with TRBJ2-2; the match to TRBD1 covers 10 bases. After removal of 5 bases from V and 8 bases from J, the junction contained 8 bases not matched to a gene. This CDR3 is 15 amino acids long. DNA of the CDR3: TGTGCCAGCAGTCCCGGGACAGGGGCAGGAGGGGAGCTGTTTTTT. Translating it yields CASSPGTGAGGELFF.

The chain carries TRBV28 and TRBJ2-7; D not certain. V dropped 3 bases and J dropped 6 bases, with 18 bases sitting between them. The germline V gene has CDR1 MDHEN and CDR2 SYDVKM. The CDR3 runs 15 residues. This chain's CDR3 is CASSLLLHGMGEQYF. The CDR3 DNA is TGTGCCAGCAGTTTGCTCCTTCATGGTATGGGCGAGCAGTACTTC.

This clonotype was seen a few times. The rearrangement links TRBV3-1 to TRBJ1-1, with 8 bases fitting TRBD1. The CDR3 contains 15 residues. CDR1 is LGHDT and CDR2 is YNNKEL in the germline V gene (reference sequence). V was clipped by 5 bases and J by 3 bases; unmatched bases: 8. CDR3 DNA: TGTGCCAGCAGCTCAGGGGGCCTGCGGTACACTGAAGCTTTCTTT. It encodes CASSSGGLRYTEAFF.

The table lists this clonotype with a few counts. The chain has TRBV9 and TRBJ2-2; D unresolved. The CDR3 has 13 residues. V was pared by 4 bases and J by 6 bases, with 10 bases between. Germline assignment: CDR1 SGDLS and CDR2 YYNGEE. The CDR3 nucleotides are TGTGCCAGCAGCCCGAGGACGGCCGGGGAGCTGTTTTTT. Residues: CASSPRTAGELFF.

As DNA, the CDR3 is TGTGCCAGCAGTACGGACAAGCACCTTGAAGCTTTCTTT. Protein product: CASSTDKHLEAFF. This chain connects TRBV6-5 to TRBJ1-1; D might be TRBD1 (5 bases). CDR3 length equals 13 residues. Germline CDR1 reads MNHEY; CDR2 reads SVGAGI. V gave up 5 bases and J gave up 7 bases, with 14 bases separating them.

The CDR3 spells CSAADRALQLAKNIQYF. CDR3 coding DNA: TGCAGTGCTGCGGACAGGGCTTTACAGCTAGCCAAAAACATTCAGTACTTC. The chain employs TRBV20-1 and TRBJ2-4; 8 positions agree with TRBD1. The CDR3 runs to 17 residues. Germline V gene data show CDR1 as DFQATT and CDR2 as SNEGSKA (reference sequence). J gave up 0 bases and V 5 bases, and 12 bases lay outside the gene matches.

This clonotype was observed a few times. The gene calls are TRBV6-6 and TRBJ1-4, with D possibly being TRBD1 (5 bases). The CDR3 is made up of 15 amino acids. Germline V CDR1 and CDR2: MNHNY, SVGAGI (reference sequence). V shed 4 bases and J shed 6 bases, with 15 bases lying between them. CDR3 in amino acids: CASSWAATADEKLFF. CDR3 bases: TGTGCCAGCAGTTGGGCTGCGACAGCTGATGAAAAACTGTTTTTT.

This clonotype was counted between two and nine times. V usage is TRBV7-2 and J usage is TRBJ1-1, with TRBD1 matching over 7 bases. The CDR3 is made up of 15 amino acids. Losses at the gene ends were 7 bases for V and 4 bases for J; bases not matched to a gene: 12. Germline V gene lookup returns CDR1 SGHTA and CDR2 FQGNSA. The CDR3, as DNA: TGTGCCAGCAAATCGTCGAGGGGGCCCGGCACTGAAGCTTTCTTT. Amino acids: CASKSSRGPGTEAFF.

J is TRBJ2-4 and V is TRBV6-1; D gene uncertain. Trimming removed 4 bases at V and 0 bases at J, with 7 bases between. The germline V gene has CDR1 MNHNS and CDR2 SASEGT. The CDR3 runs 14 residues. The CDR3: CASSALGAKNIQYF. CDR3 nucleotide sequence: TGTGCCAGCAGTGCACTGGGAGCCAAAAACATTCAGTACTTC.

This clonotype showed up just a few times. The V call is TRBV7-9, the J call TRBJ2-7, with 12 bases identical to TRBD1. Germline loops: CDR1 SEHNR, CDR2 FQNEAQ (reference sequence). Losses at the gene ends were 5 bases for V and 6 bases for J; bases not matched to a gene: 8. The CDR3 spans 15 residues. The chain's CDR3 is CASSPGGTGGSEQYF. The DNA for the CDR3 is TGTGCCAGCAGCCCCGGTGGGACAGGGGGCTCCGAGCAGTACTTC.

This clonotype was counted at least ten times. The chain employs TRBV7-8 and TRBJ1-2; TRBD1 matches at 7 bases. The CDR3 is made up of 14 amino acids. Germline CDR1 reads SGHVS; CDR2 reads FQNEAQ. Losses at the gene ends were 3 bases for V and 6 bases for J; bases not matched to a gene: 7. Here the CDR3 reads CASSLRDRADGYTF. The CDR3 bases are TGTGCCAGCAGCTTGCGCGACAGGGCAGATGGCTACACCTTC.

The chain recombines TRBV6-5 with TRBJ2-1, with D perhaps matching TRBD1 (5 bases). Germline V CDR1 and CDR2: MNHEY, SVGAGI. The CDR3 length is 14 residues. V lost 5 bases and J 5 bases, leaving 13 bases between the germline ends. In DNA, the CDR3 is TGTGCCAGCAGTAGGGGTCACCCCAACAATGAGCAGTTCTTC. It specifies CASSRGHPNNEQFF.

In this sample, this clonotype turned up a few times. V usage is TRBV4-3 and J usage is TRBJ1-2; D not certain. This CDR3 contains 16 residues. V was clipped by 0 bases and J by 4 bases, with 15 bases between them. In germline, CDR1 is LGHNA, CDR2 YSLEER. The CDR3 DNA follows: TGCGCCAGCAGCCAAGATGGCGCAGGAGTTGCCTATGGCTACACCTTC. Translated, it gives CASSQDGAGVAYGYTF.

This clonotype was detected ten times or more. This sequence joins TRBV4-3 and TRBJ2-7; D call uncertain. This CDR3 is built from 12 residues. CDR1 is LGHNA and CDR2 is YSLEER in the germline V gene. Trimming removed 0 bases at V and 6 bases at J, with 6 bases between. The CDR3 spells CASSQEGFEQYF. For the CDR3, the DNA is TGCGCCAGCAGCCAAGAGGGGTTCGAGCAGTACTTC.

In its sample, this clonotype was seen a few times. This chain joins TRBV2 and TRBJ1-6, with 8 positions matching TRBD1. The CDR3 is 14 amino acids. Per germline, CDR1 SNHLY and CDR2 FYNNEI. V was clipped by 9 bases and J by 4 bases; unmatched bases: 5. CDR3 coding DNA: TGTGCCAGTACTGGACAGGGATATAATTCACCCCTCCACTTT. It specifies CASTGQGYNSPLHF.

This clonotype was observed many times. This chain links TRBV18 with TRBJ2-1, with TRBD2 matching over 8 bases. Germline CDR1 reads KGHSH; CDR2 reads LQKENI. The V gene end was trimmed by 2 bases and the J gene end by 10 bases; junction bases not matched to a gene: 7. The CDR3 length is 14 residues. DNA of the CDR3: TGTGCCAGCTCACCAATAGCGGGGTCGGGCGAGCAGTTCTTC. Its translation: CASSPIAGSGEQFF.

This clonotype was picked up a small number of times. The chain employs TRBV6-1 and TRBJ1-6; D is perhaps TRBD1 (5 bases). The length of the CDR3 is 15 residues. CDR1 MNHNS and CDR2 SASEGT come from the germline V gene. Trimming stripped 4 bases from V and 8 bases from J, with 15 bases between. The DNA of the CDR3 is TGTGCCAGCAGTGTCTCAGGAGGGGTGTATTCACCCCTCCACTTT. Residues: CASSVSGGVYSPLHF.